This T cell receptor beta chain was recovered during a study of cytomegalovirus exposure and HLA in healthy donors. 60 Vbeta and 13 Jbeta primers were used in PCR. Generated by immunoSEQ multiplex PCR, the TCRdb table keeps only in-frame clones and is missing some. The table records roughly 62,000 clones, about 80% of them present only once. CDR1 and CDR2 (germline): SGHVS, FQNEAQ. The CDR3 has 16 amino acids. V dropped 2 bases and J dropped 1 base, with 13 bases sitting between them. The specimen was PBMCs. The rearrangement links TRBV7-8 to TRBJ2-3, with a tentative D call TRBD1 (5 bases). The sequence came from a middle-aged woman in good health and CMV-seropositive. DNA for the CDR3: TGTGCCAGCAGCTTATTGGGGCAGGGTGGCACAGATACGCAGTATTTT. Its protein product is CASSLLGQGGTDTQYF.